Presented here are 29 T cell receptor beta chains from one specimen sequenced in a study of CD8+ T cells in alopecia areata. cDNA prepared by RNA extraction and subsequent reverse transcription served as the template for sequencing. Assay: immunoSEQ multiplex PCR; the TCRdb copy retains only in-frame clones and omits some. This table holds tens of thousands of clones, around 42% found once. Documented treatment: oral pan-JAK inhibitor, 5-10 mg twice daily. The sequencing here drew on CD8+ T cells sorted from blood, taken at approximately week 37, from a patient treated with tofacitinib. The source is a human donor with alopecia areata.

In this sample, this clone turned up a few times. The chain recombines TRBV27 with TRBJ2-7; D is unresolved. CDR3 length: 15 residues. Germline CDR1 and CDR2: MNHEY and SMNVEV (reference sequence). V was trimmed by 3 bases and J by 1 base, leaving 13 bases between them. The CDR3 region has the DNA TGTGCCAGCAGTTTTAATCCAGCGTCTTCCTACGAGCAGTACTTC. The encoded protein is CASSFNPASSYEQYF.

This chain connects TRBV4-3 to TRBJ2-2; TRBD2 agrees at 9 bases. Germline loops: CDR1 LGHNA, CDR2 YSLEER. V lost 1 base, J lost 0 bases, and 9 bases stayed unmatched. The CDR3 sequence is 19 residues long. Written as DNA, the CDR3 is TGCGCCAGCAGCCAAGTAGTCGGCGGGAGGGAGCCGAACACCGGGGAGCTGTTTTTT. It translates to CASSQVVGGREPNTGELFF.

CDR3 amino acids: CASSLGGSSGANVLTF. CDR3 coding DNA: TGTGCCAGCAGCTTGGGCGGGTCCTCTGGGGCCAACGTCCTGACTTTC. This chain connects TRBV5-6 to TRBJ2-6, with D possibly matching TRBD2 (5 bases). The germline gives CDR1 SGHDT, CDR2 YYEEEE. The CDR3 covers 16 residues. With 0 bases removed from V and 0 bases from J, the gap between germline ends came to 7 bases. The full variable domain, its missing parts supplied by reference TRBV5-6 and TRBJ2-6, is DAGVTQSPTHLIKTRGQQVTLRCSPKSGHDTVSWYQQALGQGPQFIFQYYEEEERQRGNFPDRFSGHQFPNYSSELNVNALLLGDSALYLCASSLGGSSGANVLTFGAGSRLTVL.

This rearrangement joins TRBV7-6 to TRBJ2-7; D is unresolved. The CDR3 is made up of 13 amino acids. Deletions cut 4 bases from V and 6 bases from J, with 13 bases between. The germline V gene has CDR1 SGHVS and CDR2 FNYEAQ. CDR3 protein: CASSSGGVGEQYF. CDR3 coding DNA: TGTGCCAGCAGCTCAGGTGGGGTCGGCGAGCAGTACTTC.

The CDR3 region has the DNA TGCAGCGGCATGACCTCAGGCAATGAGCAGTTCTTC. This gives the protein CSGMTSGNEQFF. The V gene is TRBV29-1, the J gene TRBJ2-1; D is uncertain. Germline V gene data show CDR1 as SQVTM and CDR2 as ANQGSEA. This CDR3 region has 12 residues. The V end lost 7 bases, the J end lost 6 bases, and 13 bases lay between the germline ends.

The chain joins TRBV7-9 to TRBJ2-7; D call uncertain. Germline V CDR1 and CDR2: SEHNR, FQNEAQ (reference sequence). Trimming left V 2 bases short and J 3 bases short, with 11 bases between. CDR3 length: 14 residues. The CDR3 DNA sequence: TGTGCCAGCAGCTTATATGAGTTGCACTACGAGCAGTACTTC. Amino acids: CASSLYELHYEQYF.

J is TRBJ2-5 and V is TRBV13; unclear D gene. With 2 bases removed from V and 2 bases from J, the gap between germline ends came to 12 bases. Germline CDR1 and CDR2: PRHDT and FYEKMQ (reference sequence). The CDR3 loop spans 15 amino acids. The CDR3 reads CASSLRRDTQETQYF. As DNA, the CDR3 is TGTGCCAGCAGCTTAAGAAGGGATACGCAAGAGACCCAGTACTTC.

With regard to this clone: The conserved phenylalanine or tryptophan normally closing the CDR3 is absent here, so this likely arose from a read error. The DNA is omitted, as the CDR3 cannot be located on it reliably, and the CDR3 follows TCRdb's listing. The V and J genes are TRBV11-2 and TRBJ1-1; TRBD1, the table's D call, was not compared with the DNA. Germline CDR1 is SGHAT and CDR2 is FQNNGV. Termini included, the CDR3 measures 13 amino acids. CDR3 loop: CASSFGTRTELLL.

This chain's CDR3 is CASTPGQGNIQYF. CDR3 sequence (DNA): TGCGCCAGCACCCCGGGACAGGGGAACATTCAGTACTTC. This chain links TRBV4-1 with TRBJ2-4; 10 positions match TRBD1. The CDR3 extends over 13 amino acids. The V segment lost 7 bases and the J segment 7 bases; nucleotides outside the gene matches: 4. Germline V gene data show CDR1 as MGHRA and CDR2 as YSYEKL.

The genes are TRBV6-1 and TRBJ1-2; D is ambiguous. The CDR3 is 15 residues long. V dropped 2 bases and J dropped 4 bases, with 14 bases sitting between them. Germline CDR1 and CDR2: MNHNS and SASEGT. Written as DNA, the CDR3 is TGTGCCAGCAGTGAATGGTTTCCTAAAAGCTATGGCTACACCTTC. Its translation is CASSEWFPKSYGYTF.

The rearrangement joins TRBV19 to TRBJ1-5, with D hard to call. Trimming removed 7 bases at V and 1 base at J, with 11 bases between. CDR1 and CDR2 (germline): LNHDA, SQIVND (reference sequence). This CDR3 has 14 amino acids. CDR3 DNA: TGTGCCAGTATGACCGGCGTGAGCAATCAGCCCCAGCATTTT. Protein product: CASMTGVSNQPQHF.

This clone was detected only a few times. V is TRBV6-5 and J is TRBJ2-7; the D gene is possibly TRBD1 (6 bases). This CDR3 has 14 residues. Germline V gene sequence: CDR1 MNHEY, CDR2 SVGAGI. V was trimmed by 8 bases and J by 7 bases, leaving 21 bases between them. Here the CDR3 reads CASRGTGPPDEQYF. The CDR3, as DNA: TGTGCCAGCCGAGGCACAGGGCCCCCAGATGAGCAGTACTTC.

The V and J genes are TRBV19 and TRBJ1-2; D is uncertain. The germline CDR1 and CDR2 sequences are LNHDA and SQIVND (reference sequence). The V and J ends lost 7 bases and 2 bases respectively, with 8 bases between them. CDR3 length equals 12 residues. The CDR3 protein is CASISGNYGYTF. As DNA, the CDR3 is TGTGCCAGTATCTCCGGAAACTATGGCTACACCTTC.

This chain uses TRBV16 with TRBJ1-2, with a possible D match to TRBD1 (5 bases). V shed 0 bases and J shed 7 bases, with 12 bases lying between them. Germline assignment: CDR1 KGHSY and CDR2 FQNENV. The CDR3 is 14 residues long. CDR3 region: CASSQSGPRSGYTF. CDR3 bases: TGTGCCAGCAGCCAATCGGGGCCCAGATCTGGCTACACCTTC.

In its sample, this clone was seen a few times. This chain connects TRBV16 to TRBJ1-2; D remains ambiguous. V was clipped by 4 bases and J by 11 bases, with 14 bases between them. The germline gives CDR1 KGHSY, CDR2 FQNENV. The CDR3 loop spans 12 amino acids. The chain's CDR3 is CASSLQLDRYTF. CDR3 DNA: TGTGCCAGCAGCCTCCAGTTGGATAGGTACACCTTC.

This chain uses TRBV20-1 with TRBJ1-1; D gene uncertain. Trimming cost V 7 bases and J 1 base, with 4 bases left between them. CDR1 is DFQATT and CDR2 is SNEGSKA in the germline V gene (reference sequence). The CDR3 sequence is 10 residues long. CDR3 loop: CSGGNTEAFF. The CDR3 DNA reads as TGCAGTGGGGGGAACACTGAAGCTTTCTTT.

The chain combines TRBV27 with TRBJ2-1, with D perhaps assigned TRBD1 or TRBD2 (5 bases each). With 5 bases removed from V and 5 bases from J, the gap between germline ends came to 16 bases. The germline V gene encodes CDR1 MNHEY and CDR2 SMNVEV (reference sequence). This CDR3 has 15 amino acids. The CDR3 protein is CASSSKGPLDNEQFF. CDR3 DNA sequence: TGTGCCAGCAGTAGTAAGGGACCTCTAGACAATGAGCAGTTCTTC.

The chain has TRBV7-2 and TRBJ2-7; D is possibly TRBD2 (6 bases). Between the trimmed V and J ends, which lost 5 bases and 0 bases, there was a span of 8 bases. The length of the CDR3 is 13 residues. The germline CDR1 and CDR2 sequences are SGHTA and FQGNSA. The CDR3 loop is CASSQDYSYEQYF. The CDR3 DNA sequence: TGTGCCAGCAGCCAGGACTACTCCTACGAGCAGTACTTC.

This clone was observed a few times. J is TRBJ2-1 and V is TRBV30, with D unresolved. The CDR3 extends over 15 amino acids. Trimming shortened V by 0 bases and J by 2 bases, and 11 bases separated the two germline ends. Germline V lookup: CDR1 GTSNPN, CDR2 SVGIG (reference sequence). The CDR3 protein is CAWSVFEVPYNEQFF. The CDR3 nucleotides are TGTGCCTGGAGTGTTTTCGAGGTCCCCTACAATGAGCAGTTCTTC.

This chain links TRBV23-1 with TRBJ2-5, with a weak D call TRBD2 (6 bases). TRBV23-1 is annotated as an ORF whose role is uncertain. This CDR3 has 15 residues. V was cut by 2 bases and J by 7 bases, with 17 bases left in between. This CDR3 reads CASSQPGTPTATQYF. The CDR3 region has the DNA TGCGCCAGCAGTCAACCCGGGACTCCCACGGCGACCCAGTACTTC.

J is TRBJ2-7 and V is TRBV27; TRBD1 aligns across 11 bases. The V segment lost 7 bases and the J segment 5 bases; nucleotides outside the gene matches: 10. Germline-derived CDR1 and CDR2 are MNHEY and SMNVEV (reference sequence). The CDR3 has 15 amino acids. The CDR3 DNA is TGTGCCAGCACCTCCGGGACAGGGGGAATAAACGAGCAGTACTTC. This encodes CASTSGTGGINEQYF.

This sequence joins TRBV15 and TRBJ1-5; the match to TRBD1 covers 7 bases. V gave up 4 bases and J gave up 4 bases; unmatched junction bases: 7. Germline V CDR1 and CDR2: LNHNV, YYDKDF (reference sequence). CDR3 length: 15 residues. In DNA form, the CDR3 reads TGTGCCACCAGCACTCCCGGGACAGTGAATCAGCCCCAGCATTTT. This gives the protein CATSTPGTVNQPQHF.

This clone was detected a few times. The V gene is TRBV7-3, the J gene TRBJ2-5; D not resolved. Germline V gene lookup returns CDR1 SGHTA and CDR2 FQGTGA. Deletions cut 10 bases from V and 2 bases from J, with 20 bases between. The CDR3 length is 15 residues. The CDR3 coding sequence is TGTGCCAAACAACCGCACGAGGAGAAACAAGAGACCCAGTACTTC. Protein sequence: CAKQPHEEKQETQYF.

This clone was recorded a few times. V gene TRBV30 combines with J gene TRBJ2-1; the D is unclear. The V end was cut by 4 bases, the J end by 3 bases, with 4 bases between. Germline CDR1 GTSNPN, CDR2 SVGIG (reference sequence). CDR3 length: 11 amino acids. This CDR3 reads CAWTDYNEQFF. The CDR3 DNA reads as TGTGCCTGGACAGACTACAATGAGCAGTTCTTC. The variable domain in full, completed from reference TRBV30 and TRBJ2-1, reads SQTIHQWPATLVQPVGSPLSLECTVEGTSNPNLYWYRQAAGRGLQLLFYSVGIGQISSEVPQNLSASRPQDRQFILSSKKLLLSDSGFYLCAWTDYNEQFFGPGTRLTVL.

V gene TRBV7-2 combines with J gene TRBJ2-7; tentatively, D is TRBD1 (6 bases). The germline gives CDR1 SGHTA, CDR2 FQGNSA. The CDR3 is 13 residues long. Trimming removed 1 base from V and 3 bases from J, with 7 bases in between. The CDR3: CASSLVGGYEQYF. CDR3 sequence (DNA): TGTGCCAGCAGCTTAGTAGGGGGCTACGAGCAGTACTTC. The complete variable domain, with remaining parts taken from reference TRBV7-2 and TRBJ2-7, reads GAGVSQSPSNKVTEKGKDVELRCDPISGHTALYWYRQSLGQGLEFLIYFQGNSAPDKSGLPSDRFSAERTGGSVSTLTIQRTQQEDSAVYLCASSLVGGYEQYFGPGTRLTVT.

This clone was seen only a few times. V and J are TRBV29-1 and TRBJ2-2, with 13 bases fitting TRBD2. V was clipped by 7 bases and J by 7 bases; unmatched bases: 3. Germline CDR1 and CDR2: SQVTM and ANQGSEA. CDR3 length equals 13 residues. The CDR3 DNA follows: TGCAGCGCCGGGACTAGCGGGGACGGGGAGCTGTTTTTT. Its translation: CSAGTSGDGELFF.

This clone was seen only a few times. The gene calls are TRBV4-1 and TRBJ2-7; the match to TRBD2 covers 10 bases. This CDR3 has 16 residues. Germline CDR1 reads MGHRA; CDR2 reads YSYEKL. V lost 0 bases, J lost 5 bases, and 7 bases stayed unmatched. In nucleotides, the CDR3 is TGCGCCAGCAGCCAAGATAACCTAGCGGGAGCCCACGAGCAGTACTTC. Translating gives CASSQDNLAGAHEQYF.

The J gene is TRBJ2-2, the V gene TRBV29-1, with D uncertain. Trimming left V 2 bases short and J 1 base short, with 5 bases between. The length of the CDR3 is 13 residues. Germline V CDR1 and CDR2: SQVTM, ANQGSEA. The CDR3 nucleotides read TGCAGCGTTGAAACGGTGAACACCGGGGAGCTGTTTTTT. Translated: CSVETVNTGELFF.

This clone has only a few counts. This chain uses TRBV29-1 with TRBJ2-2; the D gene is possibly TRBD1 (6 bases). V lost 8 bases and J 4 bases, leaving 17 bases between the germline ends. The length of the CDR3 is 14 residues. The V gene's germline CDR1 is SQVTM and CDR2 ANQGSEA. The CDR3 DNA reads TGCAGCACCAGAGGGGGAATAGGCACCGGGGAGCTGTTTTTT. It translates to CSTRGGIGTGELFF.